These 15 T cell receptor beta chains were all obtained from the same sample, sequenced in a study of CD8+ T cells in alopecia areata. As the sequencing template, cDNA was produced by extracting RNA and reverse transcribing it. The assay was immunoSEQ multiplex PCR, and TCRdb's table has in-frame clones only and misses some. The sample carries about 120,000 clones, roughly 58% recorded once. Treatment of the sample: oral pan-JAK inhibitor, 5-10 mg twice daily. Material: CD8+ T cells sorted from blood, obtained at week 4, from a patient treated with tofacitinib. These TCRs come from a human donor with alopecia areata.

The chain combines TRBV29-1 with TRBJ2-3, with a tentative D call TRBD2 (5 bases). V was clipped by 0 bases and J by 0 bases, with 7 bases between them. The CDR3 runs to 14 residues. The germline V gene encodes CDR1 SQVTM and CDR2 ANQGSEA. CDR3 coding DNA: TGCAGCGTTGAAGAGGCTAGCAGCACAGATACGCAGTATTTT. Protein: CSVEEASSTDTQYF.

The chain links TRBV10-2 to TRBJ2-5, with 10 bases matching TRBD1. The CDR3 consists of 14 residues. Germline trimming cut 6 bases from V and 5 bases from J; bases unmatched to any gene: 6. Germline loops: CDR1 WSHSY, CDR2 SAAADI. In DNA, the CDR3 is TGCGCCAGCAGCACAGACAGGGGGCGTGAGACCCAGTACTTC. This encodes CASSTDRGRETQYF.

This sequence joins TRBV7-2 and TRBJ2-5, with D perhaps given as TRBD1 or TRBD2 (5 bases each). V was pared by 5 bases and J by 1 base, with 14 bases between. CDR1 SGHTA and CDR2 FQGNSA come from the germline V gene. The CDR3 is 15 residues long. This CDR3 is CASSPRGYAQETQYF. For the CDR3, the DNA is TGTGCCAGCAGCCCCCGGGGCTACGCCCAAGAGACCCAGTACTTC.

The chain links TRBV7-3 to TRBJ2-3; D tentatively reads TRBD1 or TRBD2 (6 bases each). Germline V gives CDR1 SGHTA, CDR2 FQGTGA. The CDR3 loop spans 17 amino acids. The germline V and J ends were trimmed by 5 bases and 2 bases, with 20 bases remaining between them. The CDR3 DNA sequence: TGTGCCAGCAGCCCCCATGGGGGGCCCGACGCCACAGATACGCAGTATTTT. Residues: CASSPHGGPDATDTQYF.

V usage is TRBV9 and J usage is TRBJ2-7, with TRBD2 identical over 10 bases. The CDR3 covers 15 residues. Losses at the gene ends were 0 bases for V and 4 bases for J; bases not matched to a gene: 4. Germline loops: CDR1 SGDLS, CDR2 YYNGEE. CDR3 DNA sequence: TGTGCCAGCAGCGTAGTGGCTAGCGGGGGATACGAGCAGTACTTC. Translation gives CASSVVASGGYEQYF.

This clone was detected only a few times. The V call is TRBV13, the J call TRBJ2-7; 8 nucleotides line up with TRBD1. CDR1 is PRHDT, CDR2 FYEKMQ, per germline (reference sequence). V trimming: 4 bases; J trimming: 3 bases; junction bases outside the gene matches: 5. CDR3 length equals 14 residues. In nucleotides, the CDR3 is TGTGCCAGCAGCTACCGGGACAGGTACTACGAGCAGTACTTC. Translated, it gives CASSYRDRYYEQYF. The entire variable domain, with the rest obtained from reference TRBV13 and TRBJ2-7, is as follows: AAGVIQSPRHLIKEKRETATLKCYPIPRHDTVYWYQQGPGQDPQFLISFYEKMQSDKGSIPDRFSAQQFSDYHSELNMSSLELGDSALYFCASSYRDRYYEQYFGPGTRLTVT.

This rearrangement joins TRBV27 to TRBJ1-2; 10 nucleotides align to TRBD1. From germline, CDR1 is MNHEY and CDR2 SMNVEV (reference sequence). V gave up 5 bases and J gave up 6 bases; unmatched junction bases: 3. This CDR3 is built from 13 residues. In DNA, the CDR3 is TGTGCCAGCAGTGACAGGGGGCTCGATGGCTACACCTTC. Residues: CASSDRGLDGYTF.

This clone was seen a few times. The chain carries TRBV29-1 and TRBJ2-6; a weak D match, TRBD2 (5 bases). This CDR3 has 13 amino acids. V lost 7 bases and J 2 bases, leaving 9 bases between the germline ends. Looked up from germline, CDR1 is SQVTM and CDR2 is ANQGSEA. The CDR3, as DNA: TGCAGCGCAGGACTGCCTGGGGCCAACGTCCTGACTTTC. Translating it yields CSAGLPGANVLTF.

This clone turned up a few times. V and J are TRBV19 and TRBJ2-6; D is unresolved. From germline, CDR1 is LNHDA and CDR2 SQIVND (reference sequence). The CDR3 runs 15 residues. The ends were cut back, 6 bases at V and 0 bases at J, with 9 bases in the middle. Here the CDR3 reads CASSIQDSGANVLTF. Written as DNA, the CDR3 is TGTGCCAGTAGCATCCAGGACTCTGGGGCCAACGTCCTGACTTTC.

This chain connects TRBV27 to TRBJ1-1; unclear D gene. CDR1 and CDR2 from the germline V gene are MNHEY and SMNVEV (reference sequence). This CDR3 has 12 residues. V lost 4 bases and J lost 3, with 6 bases in between. CDR3 protein: CASSSGHTEAFF. The DNA of the CDR3 is TGTGCCAGCAGTTCGGGTCACACTGAAGCTTTCTTT.

The V and J genes are TRBV9 and TRBJ1-5; TRBD1 matches 8 bases. Germline CDR1 SGDLS, CDR2 YYNGEE. The V segment lost 3 bases and the J segment 2 bases; nucleotides outside the gene matches: 1. The CDR3 covers 14 residues. The CDR3 is CASSEGQGNQPQHF. The CDR3 region has the DNA TGTGCCAGCAGCGAGGGACAGGGCAATCAGCCCCAGCATTTT.

The V gene is TRBV13, the J gene TRBJ2-1; D is ambiguous. The CDR3 runs to 14 residues. In germline, CDR1 is PRHDT, CDR2 FYEKMQ (reference sequence). Trimming pared 0 bases from V and 8 bases from J, leaving 11 bases between. CDR3 residues: CASSLGAKVDEQFF. Written as DNA, the CDR3 is TGTGCCAGCAGCTTAGGGGCCAAGGTCGATGAGCAGTTCTTC. The full variable domain, rest sourced from reference TRBV13 and TRBJ2-1, is AAGVIQSPRHLIKEKRETATLKCYPIPRHDTVYWYQQGPGQDPQFLISFYEKMQSDKGSIPDRFSAQQFSDYHSELNMSSLELGDSALYFCASSLGAKVDEQFFGPGTRLTVL.

This clone turned up a few times. The J gene is TRBJ2-3, the V gene TRBV19, with 9 bases matching TRBD2. V shed 5 bases, J shed 0 bases, and the junction held 9 bases outside the gene matches. The germline V gene has CDR1 LNHDA and CDR2 SQIVND (reference sequence). CDR3 size: 17 residues. The CDR3 loop is CASSPRGGGLSTDTQYF. The CDR3 DNA sequence: TGTGCCAGTAGTCCTCGCGGGGGGGGGCTGAGCACAGATACGCAGTATTTT. Using reference TRBV19 and TRBJ2-3 for the parts outside the CDR3, the full variable domain is DGGITQSPKYLFRKEGQNVTLSCEQNLNHDAMYWYRQDPGQGLRLIYYSQIVNDFQKGDIAEGYSVSREKKESFPLTVTSAQKNPTAFYLCASSPRGGGLSTDTQYFGPGTRLTVL.

This clone has just a few counts. This chain links TRBV9 with TRBJ2-5; tentative D call: TRBD2 (5 bases). This CDR3 comprises 14 residues. CDR1 SGDLS and CDR2 YYNGEE come from the germline V gene. Between the trimmed V and J ends, which lost 1 base and 4 bases, there was a span of 11 bases. The CDR3 DNA sequence: TGTGCCAGCAGCGTATATCTAGCTGGAGAGACCCAGTACTTC. Protein: CASSVYLAGETQYF.

This CDR3 is CASSLARGETQYF. In nucleotides, the CDR3 is TGTGCCAGCAGCTTAGCCAGGGGGGAGACCCAGTACTTC. The chain links TRBV7-8 to TRBJ2-5; 7 nucleotides agree with TRBD1. Germline CDR1 and CDR2: SGHVS and FQNEAQ. This CDR3 comprises 13 residues. V shed 0 bases and J 5 bases; nucleotides not matched to a gene: 0.